This T cell receptor (beta chain) was captured in a study of T cells in Graves' hyperthyroidism and ophthalmopathy. Study in general: At initial diagnosis, before any treatment had begun, peripheral blood was obtained. Whole-study findings and limits: Patients with ophthalmopathy were separated from those with stable hyperthyroidism by a 13 V-J model.

This CDR3 is built from 17 residues. V lost 3 bases and J 2 bases, leaving 20 bases between the germline ends. RNA transcripts were the template for amplifying TCR beta CDR3 regions. Carried out on the TCR CDR3, a first-round RT-PCR used the HTBI primer set. TCRdb used MiXCR to reprocess the multiplex PCR reads, holding one entry per CDR3 protein. The sample lists roughly 500,000 distinct CDR3 sequences, about 16% occurring once. This clonotype was seen many times. The antigen is undetermined. The chain couples TRBV12-3 or TRBV12-4 to TRBJ2-7; D perhaps matches TRBD1 (5 bases). The TCR comes from a woman aged 25 to 39 with Graves' ophthalmopathy. Sequencing input: blood. The CDR3 reads CASSFIGQGLFPYEQYF. The CDR3 DNA sequence: TGTGCCAGCAGTTTTATCGGCCAGGGCCTATTCCCCTACGAGCAGTACTTC.